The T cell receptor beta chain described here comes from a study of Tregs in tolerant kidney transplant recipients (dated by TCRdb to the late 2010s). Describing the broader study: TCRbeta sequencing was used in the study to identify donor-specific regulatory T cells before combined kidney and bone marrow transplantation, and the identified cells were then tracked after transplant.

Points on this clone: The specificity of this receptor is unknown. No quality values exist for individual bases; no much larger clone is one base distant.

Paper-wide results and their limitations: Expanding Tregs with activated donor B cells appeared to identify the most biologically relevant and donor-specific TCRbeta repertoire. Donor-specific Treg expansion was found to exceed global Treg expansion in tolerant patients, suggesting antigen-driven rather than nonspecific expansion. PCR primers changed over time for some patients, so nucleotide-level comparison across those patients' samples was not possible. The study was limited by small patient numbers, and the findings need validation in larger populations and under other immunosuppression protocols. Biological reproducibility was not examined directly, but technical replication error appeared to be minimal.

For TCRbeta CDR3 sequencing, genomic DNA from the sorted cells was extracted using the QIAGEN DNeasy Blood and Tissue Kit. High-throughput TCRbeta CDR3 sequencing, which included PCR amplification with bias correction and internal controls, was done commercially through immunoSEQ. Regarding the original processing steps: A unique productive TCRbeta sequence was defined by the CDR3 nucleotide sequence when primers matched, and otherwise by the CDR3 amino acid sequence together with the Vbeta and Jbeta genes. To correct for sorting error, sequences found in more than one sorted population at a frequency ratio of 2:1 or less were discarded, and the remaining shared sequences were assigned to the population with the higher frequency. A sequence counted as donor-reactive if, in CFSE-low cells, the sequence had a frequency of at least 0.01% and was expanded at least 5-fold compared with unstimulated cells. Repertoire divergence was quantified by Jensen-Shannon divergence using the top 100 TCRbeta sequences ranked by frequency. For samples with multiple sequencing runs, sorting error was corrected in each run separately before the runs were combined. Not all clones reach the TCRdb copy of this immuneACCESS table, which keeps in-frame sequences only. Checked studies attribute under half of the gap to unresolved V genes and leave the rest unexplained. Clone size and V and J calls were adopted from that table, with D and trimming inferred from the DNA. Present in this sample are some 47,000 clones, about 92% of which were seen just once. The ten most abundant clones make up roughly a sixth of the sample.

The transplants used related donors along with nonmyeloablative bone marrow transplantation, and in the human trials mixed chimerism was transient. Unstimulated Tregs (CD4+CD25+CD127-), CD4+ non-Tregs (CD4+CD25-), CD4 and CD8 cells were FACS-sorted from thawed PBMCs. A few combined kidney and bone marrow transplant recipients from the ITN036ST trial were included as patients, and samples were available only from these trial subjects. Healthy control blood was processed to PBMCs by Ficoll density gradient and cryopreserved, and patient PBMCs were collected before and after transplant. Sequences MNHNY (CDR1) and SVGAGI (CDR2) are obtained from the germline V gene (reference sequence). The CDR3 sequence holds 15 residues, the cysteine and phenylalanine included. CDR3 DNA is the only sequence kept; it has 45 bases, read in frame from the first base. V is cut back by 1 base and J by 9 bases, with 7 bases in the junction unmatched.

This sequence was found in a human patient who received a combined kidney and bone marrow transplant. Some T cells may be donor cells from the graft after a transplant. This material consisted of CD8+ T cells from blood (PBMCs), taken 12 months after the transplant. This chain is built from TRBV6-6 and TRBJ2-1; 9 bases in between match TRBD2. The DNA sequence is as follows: TGTGCCAGCAGTTACTGGTGGCGGGGGGGCAGTGAGCAGTTCTTC. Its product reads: CASSYWWRGGSEQFF.